The 2 T cell receptor beta chains reported below all come from one sample, sequenced in a study of blood T cell repertoires in COVID-19 (dated by TCRdb to about 2020). Library preparation was by the immunoSEQ multiplex PCR assay. The source is immuneACCESS, and TCRdb retained only in-frame sequences with V and J called. Part of the clones is not carried over; for the studies checked, unresolved V genes explain less than half of this, and the remainder is unexplained. The sample profile shows more than 200,000 clones; approximately 81% of them were found once. Together, the top ten hold about 10% of the sample. Sequencing was carried out using peripheral blood. The source of these receptors is a woman over 75 with COVID-19, enrolled during active disease.

The chain uses TRBV4-2 and TRBJ1-1; D is possibly TRBD1 (5 bases). V lost 1 base to trimming and J lost 1 base, with 10 bases between them. From germline, CDR1 is LGHNA and CDR2 YNFKEQ. The length of the CDR3 is 15 residues. CDR3 in amino acids: CASSQGRGSNTEAFF. As DNA, the CDR3 is TGTGCCAGCAGCCAAGGGCGGGGGTCGAACACTGAAGCTTTCTTT.

As concerns this clone: Other DNA sequences in the same sample also yield this CDR3. V and J are TRBV7-3 and TRBJ2-3, with D possibly matching TRBD1 (5 bases). Germline V gene lookup returns CDR1 SGHTA and CDR2 FQGTGA. CDR3 length: 13 amino acids. V shed 4 bases and J shed 3 bases, with 8 bases lying between them. CDR3 DNA: TGTGCCAGCAGCTCCCAGGGAACAGATACGCAGTATTTT. Its protein product is CASSSQGTDTQYF.